What follows are 3 T cell receptor beta chains derived from one specimen sequenced in a study of blood T cells in healthy people across ages (dated by TCRdb to 2013 to 2016). Receptors were amplified or captured by 5' RACE. TCRdb shows the sequencer as Illumina HiSeq 2500. A second PCR of about 6 to 11 cycles was performed with a sample-barcoded 5' primer and a J-beta primer mix. The public sequencing data were trimmed at Q25 with fastp and processed into clonotypes with MiXCR by TCRdb, which kept only in-frame beta chains. Every CDR3 protein is listed once, alongside the most common genes and DNA of its rows. This sample gives about 1.4 million distinct CDR3 sequences in total; almost 60% of them show up just once. The top ten clones comprise 5% to 7% of the sample. Specimen: blood. The receptors come from a man younger than 35 in good health.

CDR3 coding DNA: TGTGCCAGCAGCCTCCGGCAGGGTGGCAGTCCGTATTTT. It codes for CASSLRQGGSPYF. The chain combines TRBV27 with TRBJ2-3, with D possibly matching TRBD1 (5 bases). CDR3 length: 13 amino acids. Trimming removed 6 bases from V and 14 bases from J, with 21 bases in between. Germline V gene sequence: CDR1 MNHEY, CDR2 SMNVEV (reference sequence).

This chain connects TRBV7-2 to TRBJ1-6, with D possibly matching TRBD1 (5 bases). V gave up 6 bases and J gave up 11 bases, with 11 bases separating them. This CDR3 is built from 12 residues. CDR1 SGHTA and CDR2 FQGNSA come from the germline V gene. The CDR3 DNA is TGTGCCAGCAGGTACGACAGTCCACCCCTCCACTTT. It is translated as CASRYDSPPLHF.

The chain recombines TRBV6-5 with TRBJ2-7; D possibly uses TRBD1 or TRBD2 (5 bases each). Germline V CDR1 and CDR2: MNHEY, SVGAGI. The ends were cut back, 6 bases at V and 5 bases at J, with 11 bases in the middle. CDR3 length: 12 amino acids. This CDR3 is CASSRGNHEQYF. CDR3 in DNA: TGTGCCAGCAGCCGGGGCAACCACGAGCAGTACTTC.